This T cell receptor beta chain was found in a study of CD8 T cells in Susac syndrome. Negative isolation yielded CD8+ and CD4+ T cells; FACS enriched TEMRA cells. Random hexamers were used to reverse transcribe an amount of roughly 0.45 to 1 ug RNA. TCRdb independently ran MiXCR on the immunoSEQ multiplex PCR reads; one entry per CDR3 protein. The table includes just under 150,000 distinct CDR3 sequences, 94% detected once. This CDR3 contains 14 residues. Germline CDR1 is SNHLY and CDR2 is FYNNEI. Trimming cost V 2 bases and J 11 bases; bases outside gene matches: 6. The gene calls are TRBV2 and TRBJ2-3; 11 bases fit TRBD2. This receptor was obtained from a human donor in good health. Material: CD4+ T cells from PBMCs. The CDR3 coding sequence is TGTGCCAGCAGTGAAAGTCTAGCGGGAGGAAAGCAGTATTTT. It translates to CASSESLAGGKQYF.